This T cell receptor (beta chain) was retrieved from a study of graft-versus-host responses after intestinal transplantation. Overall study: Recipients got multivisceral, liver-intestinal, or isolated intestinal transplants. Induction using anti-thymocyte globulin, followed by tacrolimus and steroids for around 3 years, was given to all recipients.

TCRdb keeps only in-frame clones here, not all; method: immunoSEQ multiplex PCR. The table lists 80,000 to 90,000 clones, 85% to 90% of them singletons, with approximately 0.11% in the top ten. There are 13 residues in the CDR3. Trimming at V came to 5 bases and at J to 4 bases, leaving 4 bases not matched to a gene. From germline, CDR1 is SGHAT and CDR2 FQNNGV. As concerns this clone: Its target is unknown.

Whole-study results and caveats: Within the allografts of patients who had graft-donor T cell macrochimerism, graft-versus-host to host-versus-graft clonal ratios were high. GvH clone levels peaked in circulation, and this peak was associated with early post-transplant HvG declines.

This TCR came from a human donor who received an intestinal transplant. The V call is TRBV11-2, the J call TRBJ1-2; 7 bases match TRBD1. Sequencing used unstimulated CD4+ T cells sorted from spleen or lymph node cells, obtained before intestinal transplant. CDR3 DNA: TGTGCCAGCAGCCCGGGACAGCTCTATGGCTACACCTTC. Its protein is CASSPGQLYGYTF.